The entry below gives a single TCR beta chain sequence along with its context. While infection was still active, Seattle patients were enrolled and then followed longitudinally. Study processing details: Estimation of nucleated cell counts was performed using reference gene primer amplification. The data were produced by immunoSEQ multiplex PCR, yet TCRdb's version contains in-frame clones alone and is incomplete. V and J calls plus clone size are reproduced from that table; the DNA served to infer D and trimming. The profile shows some 260,000 clones, around nine tenths of them singletons. The sample comes from a study of blood T cell repertoires in COVID-19. As for the study in general: Spain, Italy and the United States supplied samples that represented acute and convalescent COVID-19. T cells, B-cell-depleted T cells, or PBMCs provided the cDNA or gDNA that served as material.

Germline V CDR1 and CDR2: LGHNT, FRNRAP. V was clipped by 3 bases and J by 7 bases, with 16 bases between them. The CDR3 covers 15 residues. Sequenced sample: peripheral blood. The V and J genes are TRBV12-5 and TRBJ2-1, with D possibly being TRBD1 (6 bases). The TCR was taken from a woman between 65 and 79 years old with COVID-19, enrolled during active disease. The CDR3 bases are TGTGCTAGTGGTTTCCGGGACAATTCGAATAATGAGCAGTTCTTC. Translated: CASGFRDNSNNEQFF.